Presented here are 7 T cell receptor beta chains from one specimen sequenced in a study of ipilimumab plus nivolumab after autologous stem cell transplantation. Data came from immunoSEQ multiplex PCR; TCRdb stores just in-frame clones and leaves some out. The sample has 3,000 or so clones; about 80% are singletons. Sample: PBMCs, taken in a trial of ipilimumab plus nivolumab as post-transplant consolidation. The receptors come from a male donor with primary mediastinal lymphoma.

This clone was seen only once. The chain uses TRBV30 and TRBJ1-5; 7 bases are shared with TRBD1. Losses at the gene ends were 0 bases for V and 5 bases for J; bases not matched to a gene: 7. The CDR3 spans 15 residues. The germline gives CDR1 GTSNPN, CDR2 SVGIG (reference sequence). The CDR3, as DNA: TGTGCCTGGAGTGTACCCGACAGGGCGGATCAGCCCCAGCATTTT. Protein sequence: CAWSVPDRADQPQHF.

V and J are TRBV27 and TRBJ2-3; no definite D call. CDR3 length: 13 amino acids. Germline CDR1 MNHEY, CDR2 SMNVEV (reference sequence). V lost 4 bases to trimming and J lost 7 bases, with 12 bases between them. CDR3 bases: TGTGCCAGCAGTTCCCGTTCCACGAATACGCAGTATTTT. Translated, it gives CASSSRSTNTQYF.

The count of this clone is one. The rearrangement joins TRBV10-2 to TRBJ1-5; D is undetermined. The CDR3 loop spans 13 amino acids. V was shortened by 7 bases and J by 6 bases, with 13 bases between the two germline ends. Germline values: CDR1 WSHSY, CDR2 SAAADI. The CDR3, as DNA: TGCGCCAGCACCTACTCCGGAGGTCAGCCCCAGCATTTT. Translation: CASTYSGGQPQHF.

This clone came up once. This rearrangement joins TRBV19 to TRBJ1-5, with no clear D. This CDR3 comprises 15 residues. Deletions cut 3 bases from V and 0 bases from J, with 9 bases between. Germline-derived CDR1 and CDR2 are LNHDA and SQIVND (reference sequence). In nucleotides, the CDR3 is TGTGCCAGTAGTATGGAAGGACTTAGCAATCAGCCCCAGCATTTT. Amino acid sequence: CASSMEGLSNQPQHF.

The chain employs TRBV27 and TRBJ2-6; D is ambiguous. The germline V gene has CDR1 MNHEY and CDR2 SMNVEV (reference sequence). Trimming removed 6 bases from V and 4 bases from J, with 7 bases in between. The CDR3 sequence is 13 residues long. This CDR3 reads CASRGSGANVLTF. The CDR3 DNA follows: TGTGCCAGCAGGGGGTCCGGGGCCAACGTCCTGACTTTC.

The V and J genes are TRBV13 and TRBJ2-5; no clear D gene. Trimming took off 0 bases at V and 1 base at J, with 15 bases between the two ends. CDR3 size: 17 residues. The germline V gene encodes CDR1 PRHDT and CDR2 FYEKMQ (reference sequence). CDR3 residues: CASSLGWNSKGQETQYF. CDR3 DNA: TGTGCCAGCAGCTTAGGGTGGAACTCCAAAGGCCAAGAGACCCAGTACTTC.

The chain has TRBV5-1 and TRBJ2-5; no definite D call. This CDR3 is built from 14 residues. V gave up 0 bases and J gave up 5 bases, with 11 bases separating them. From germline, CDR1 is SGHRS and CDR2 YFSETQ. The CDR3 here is CASSLARRSETQYF. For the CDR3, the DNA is TGCGCCAGCAGCTTGGCCCGGCGGAGTGAGACCCAGTACTTC.